The next 22 T cell receptor beta chains were all read from a single sample in a study of cytomegalovirus exposure and HLA in healthy donors. The PCR made use of 60 Vbeta and 13 Jbeta primers. Some clones are missing from TCRdb's copy, which holds only in-frame ones; the method was immunoSEQ multiplex PCR. The data show nearly 110,000 clones, 82% seen once. What was sequenced was PBMCs. Receptor source: a middle-aged man in good health and CMV-seronegative.

This rearrangement joins TRBV10-3 to TRBJ1-6, with 7 bases that match TRBD1. The V gene's germline CDR1 is ENHRY and CDR2 SYGVKD. The CDR3 is 15 amino acids. V was pared by 0 bases and J by 10 bases, with 6 bases of the junction left unmatched. This chain's CDR3 is CAISESTIRGSPLHF. DNA of the CDR3: TGTGCCATCAGTGAGTCGACCATCAGGGGGTCACCCCTCCACTTT.

This clone occurred once. The chain employs TRBV4-2 and TRBJ2-2; 11 nucleotides line up with TRBD2. This CDR3 is 14 amino acids long. Looked up from germline, CDR1 is LGHNA and CDR2 is YNFKEQ. V was clipped by 4 bases and J by 16 bases; unmatched bases: 11. The CDR3 DNA follows: TGTGCCAGCAGCCCCTCGACTAGCGGGGTGTTTCGGTTTTTT. Translating it yields CASSPSTSGVFRFF.

The CDR3 loop is CSGTGHLNTEAFF. CDR3 bases: TGCAGTGGTACGGGACACCTGAACACTGAAGCTTTCTTT. This sequence joins TRBV29-1 and TRBJ1-1, with D tentatively TRBD1 (6 bases). The CDR3 has 13 amino acids. Germline CDR1 and CDR2: SQVTM and ANQGSEA.

The V and J genes are TRBV25-1 and TRBJ1-4; perhaps TRBD1 as D (6 bases). Trimming took off 3 bases at V and 8 bases at J, with 19 bases between the two ends. The CDR3 loop spans 16 amino acids. CDR1 is MGHDK and CDR2 is SYGVNS in the germline V gene. The DNA for the CDR3 is TGTGCCAGCAGTGATGATTTGACAGGCCGGGCGGAAAAACTGTTTTTT. Its translation is CASSDDLTGRAEKLFF.

The V gene is TRBV5-4, the J gene TRBJ2-2, with 11 bases identical to TRBD2. The CDR3 is made up of 15 amino acids. In germline, CDR1 is SGHNT, CDR2 YYREEE (reference sequence). Losses at the gene ends were 2 bases for V and 5 bases for J; bases not matched to a gene: 2. CDR3 amino acids: CASSLSSGGTGELFF. The CDR3 coding sequence is TGTGCCAGCAGCTTATCTAGCGGGGGGACCGGGGAGCTGTTTTTT.

This chain connects TRBV25-1 to TRBJ2-3; D unresolved. Between the trimmed V and J ends, which lost 3 bases and 7 bases, there was a span of 14 bases. The CDR3 covers 14 residues. Germline loops: CDR1 MGHDK, CDR2 SYGVNS. The CDR3 DNA sequence: TGTGCCAGCAGTGAGGTGGGCAATTCCTATACGCAGTATTTT. Translation gives CASSEVGNSYTQYF.

Note on this clone: The same CDR3 arises from other DNA sequences in this sample as well. The genes are TRBV4-1 and TRBJ1-1; tentative D call: TRBD1 (5 bases). Germline CDR1 and CDR2: MGHRA and YSYEKL. The germline V and J ends were trimmed by 4 bases and 1 base, with 10 bases remaining between them. This CDR3 comprises 14 residues. In DNA form, the CDR3 reads TGCGCCAGCAGCCCACGGAGGGGGAACACTGAAGCTTTCTTT. This encodes CASSPRRGNTEAFF.

To note about this clone: Other DNA sequences in this sample translate to the same CDR3. The rearrangement links TRBV6-5 to TRBJ1-2, with 7 bases lining up with TRBD1. V was clipped by 3 bases and J by 7 bases; unmatched bases: 14. This CDR3 is built from 16 residues. Per germline, CDR1 MNHEY and CDR2 SVGAGI. CDR3 region: CASSYKTGQPPSGYTF. The CDR3 nucleotides are TGTGCCAGCAGTTATAAAACGGGACAGCCTCCTTCTGGCTACACCTTC.

The chain couples TRBV4-1 to TRBJ1-4; 8 bases map to TRBD1. Per the germline V gene, CDR1 is MGHRA and CDR2 is YSYEKL. The CDR3 is 15 amino acids. V shed 7 bases, J shed 6 bases, and the junction held 10 bases outside the gene matches. The CDR3 nucleotides read TGCGCCAGCACCACCGGACAGGGCTCTTATGAAAAACTGTTTTTT. Residues: CASTTGQGSYEKLFF.

CDR3 region: CASTPPGRTPLHF. CDR3 sequence (DNA): TGTGCCAGCACCCCCCCGGGGAGAACACCCCTCCACTTT. The chain recombines TRBV7-9 with TRBJ1-6; D unclear. The V and J ends lost 7 bases and 11 bases respectively, with 15 bases between them. The length of the CDR3 is 13 residues. CDR1 is SEHNR and CDR2 is FQNEAQ in the germline V gene (reference sequence).

The rearrangement uses TRBV10-3 and TRBJ2-3, with 7 bases lining up with TRBD1. The CDR3 extends over 13 amino acids. Losses at the gene ends were 2 bases for V and 6 bases for J; bases not matched to a gene: 2. The germline V gene encodes CDR1 ENHRY and CDR2 SYGVKD. This CDR3 reads CAISEPRGDTQYF. As DNA, the CDR3 is TGTGCCATCAGTGAGCCCAGGGGGGATACGCAGTATTTT.

The chain joins TRBV27 to TRBJ2-7; D gene ambiguous. Germline CDR1 MNHEY, CDR2 SMNVEV (reference sequence). The CDR3 covers 14 residues. The V end was cut by 2 bases, the J end by 3 bases, with 11 bases between. The CDR3 sequence is CASSLKRNNYEQYV. The CDR3 bases are TGTGCCAGCAGTTTAAAGAGGAACAACTACGAGCAGTACGTC.

This clone was recorded a few times. The rearrangement uses TRBV4-1 and TRBJ1-1, with D unresolved. The V end was cut by 1 base, the J end by 1 base, with 22 bases between. Germline V gives CDR1 MGHRA, CDR2 YSYEKL. The CDR3 spans 19 residues. The CDR3 spells CASSQVIFPSRLRNTEAFF. CDR3 nucleotides: TGCGCCAGCAGCCAAGTTATTTTCCCTAGCAGACTTCGGAACACTGAAGCTTTCTTT.

The gene calls are TRBV28 and TRBJ1-5, with 10 nucleotides matching TRBD1. V was clipped by 5 bases and J by 7 bases; unmatched bases: 5. This CDR3 is 14 amino acids long. CDR1 is MDHEN, CDR2 SYDVKM, per germline. This chain's CDR3 is CASSMTGGWQPQHF. DNA for the CDR3: TGTGCCAGCAGTATGACAGGGGGCTGGCAGCCCCAGCATTTT.

By its share, this clone is medium-sized. The chain has TRBV7-3 and TRBJ2-1; 9 nucleotides align to TRBD2. The CDR3 spans 16 residues. Germline V gene data show CDR1 as SGHTA and CDR2 as FQGTGA. The junction had 5 bases not matched to a gene; V was cut back by 5 bases and J by 0 bases. The CDR3 nucleotides are TGTGCCAGCAGCACTAGCGGGCCCAGCTCCTACAATGAGCAGTTCTTC. This sequence encodes CASSTSGPSSYNEQFF.

This clone was seen only once. Additional DNA sequences in this sample encode the identical CDR3. The chain recombines TRBV5-1 with TRBJ1-6; D is unclear. Germline V lookup: CDR1 SGHRS, CDR2 YFSETQ. Trimming cost V 5 bases and J 4 bases, with 16 bases left between them. This CDR3 comprises 16 residues. The CDR3 spells CASSRFGEGYNSPLHF. The CDR3 DNA is TGCGCCAGCAGTCGCTTTGGTGAGGGTTATAATTCACCCCTCCACTTT.

The chain joins TRBV30 to TRBJ2-1; 8 positions agree with TRBD1. V was pared by 1 base and J by 5 bases, with 16 bases of the junction left unmatched. The CDR3 totals 18 residues. CDR1 GTSNPN and CDR2 SVGIG come from the germline V gene (reference sequence). CDR3 nucleotide sequence: TGTGCCTGGAGTGGGATGGTTCGGGGCAGGGGGCTGGACAATGAGCAGTTCTTC. Protein product: CAWSGMVRGRGLDNEQFF.

The chain employs TRBV6-5 and TRBJ2-1; 8 bases align to TRBD2. CDR3 length: 15 amino acids. The germline gives CDR1 MNHEY, CDR2 SVGAGI. The V gene end was trimmed by 8 bases and the J gene end by 8 bases; junction bases not matched to a gene: 14. CDR3 sequence (DNA): TGTGCCAGCGCCCGTTTCGGGGGGGGCAGGGATGAGCAGTTCTTC. Its protein product is CASARFGGGRDEQFF.

The V gene is TRBV7-2, the J gene TRBJ2-1; TRBD2 matches at 10 bases. V was clipped by 5 bases and J by 2 bases; unmatched bases: 3. The germline V gene encodes CDR1 SGHTA and CDR2 FQGNSA. This CDR3 has 15 residues. The CDR3 loop is CASSRTSGPYNEQFF. For the CDR3, the DNA is TGTGCCAGCAGCCGGACTAGCGGACCCTACAATGAGCAGTTCTTC.

The chain links TRBV5-1 to TRBJ2-3; D unclear. Trimming took off 4 bases at V and 8 bases at J, with 23 bases between the two ends. From germline, CDR1 is SGHRS and CDR2 YFSETQ. This CDR3 has 16 amino acids. The CDR3 bases are TGCGCCAGCAGCGCCGACGTAGGTAGCTCAGAGGCTACGCAGTATTTT. This codes for CASSADVGSSEATQYF.

With respect to this clone: Different DNA sequences within this sample yield the same CDR3. The chain joins TRBV6-5 to TRBJ1-5; D is uncertain. The CDR3 consists of 13 residues. V was cut by 5 bases and J by 2 bases, with 7 bases left in between. CDR1 is MNHEY, CDR2 SVGAGI, per germline. CDR3 sequence: CASSLTGNQPQHF. CDR3 in DNA: TGTGCCAGCAGTCTTACAGGCAATCAGCCCCAGCATTTT.

This chain links TRBV15 with TRBJ1-2, with TRBD1 as a possible D gene (6 bases). The V gene lost 3 bases and the J gene lost 8 bases, with 16 bases spanning the gap. This CDR3 has 14 residues. CDR1 is LNHNV and CDR2 is YYDKDF in the germline V gene (reference sequence). CDR3 DNA: TGTGCCACCAGCAGGCGAGGGACATTCGAAGGCTACACCTTC. This encodes CATSRRGTFEGYTF.